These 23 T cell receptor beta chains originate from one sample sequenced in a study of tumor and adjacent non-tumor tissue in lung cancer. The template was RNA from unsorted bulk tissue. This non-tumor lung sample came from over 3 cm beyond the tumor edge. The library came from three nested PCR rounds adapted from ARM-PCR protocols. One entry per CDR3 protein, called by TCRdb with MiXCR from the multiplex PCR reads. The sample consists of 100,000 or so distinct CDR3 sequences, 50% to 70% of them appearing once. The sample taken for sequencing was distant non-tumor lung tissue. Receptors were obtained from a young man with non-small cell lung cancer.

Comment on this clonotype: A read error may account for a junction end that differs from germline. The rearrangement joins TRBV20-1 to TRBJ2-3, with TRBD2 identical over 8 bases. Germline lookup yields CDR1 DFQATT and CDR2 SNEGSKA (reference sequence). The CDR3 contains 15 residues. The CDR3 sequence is CGASFRGGGRDTQYF. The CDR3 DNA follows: TGCGGTGCTAGCTTCCGGGGGGGTGGGAGAGATACGCAGTATTTT.

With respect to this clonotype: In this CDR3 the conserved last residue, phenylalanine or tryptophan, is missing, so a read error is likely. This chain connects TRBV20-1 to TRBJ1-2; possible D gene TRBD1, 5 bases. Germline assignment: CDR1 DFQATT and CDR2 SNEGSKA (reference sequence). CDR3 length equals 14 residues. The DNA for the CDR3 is TGCCGTGCTAGAGTGGTGGACAAAATCTATGGCTACACCTTA. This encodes CRARVVDKIYGYTL.

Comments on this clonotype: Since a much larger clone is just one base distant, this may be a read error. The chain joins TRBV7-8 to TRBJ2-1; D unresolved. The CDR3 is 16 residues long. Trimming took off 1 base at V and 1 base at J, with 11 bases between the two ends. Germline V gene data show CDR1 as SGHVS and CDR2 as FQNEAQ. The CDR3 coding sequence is TGTGCCAGCAGCTTAGTTCCCGGAAGGTCCTACAATGAGCAGTTCTTC. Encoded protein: CASSLVPGRSYNEQFF.

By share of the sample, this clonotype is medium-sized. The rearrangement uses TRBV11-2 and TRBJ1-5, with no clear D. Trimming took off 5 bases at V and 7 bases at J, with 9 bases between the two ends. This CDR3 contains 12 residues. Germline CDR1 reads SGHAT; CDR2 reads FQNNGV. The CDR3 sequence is CASSPRGQPQHF. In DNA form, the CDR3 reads TGTGCCAGCAGCCCCCGTGGACAGCCCCAGCATTTT.

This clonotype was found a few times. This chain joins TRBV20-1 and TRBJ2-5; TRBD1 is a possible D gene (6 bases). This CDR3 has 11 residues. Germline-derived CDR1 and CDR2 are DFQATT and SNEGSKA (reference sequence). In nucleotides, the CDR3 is TGCAGCGAACAGGGACCGGAGGCCCAGTACTTC. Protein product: CSEQGPEAQYF.

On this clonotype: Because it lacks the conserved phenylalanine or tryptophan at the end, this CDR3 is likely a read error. CDR3 DNA: TGCAGTCCTAGAGATACCAGGTCAGGGTTCGAGCAGTACCTC. This encodes CSPRDTRSGFEQYL. The gene calls are TRBV20-1 and TRBJ2-7; a possible D gene is TRBD1 (5 bases). The CDR3 has 14 residues. The V gene's germline CDR1 is DFQATT and CDR2 SNEGSKA (reference sequence).

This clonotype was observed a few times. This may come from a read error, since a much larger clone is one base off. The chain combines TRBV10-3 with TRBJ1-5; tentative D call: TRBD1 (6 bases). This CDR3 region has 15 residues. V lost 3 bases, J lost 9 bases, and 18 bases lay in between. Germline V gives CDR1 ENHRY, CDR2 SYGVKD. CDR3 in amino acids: CAISDSGEGVRPQHF. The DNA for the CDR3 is TGTGCCATCAGTGATTCAGGGGAGGGCGTTCGGCCCCAGCATTTT.

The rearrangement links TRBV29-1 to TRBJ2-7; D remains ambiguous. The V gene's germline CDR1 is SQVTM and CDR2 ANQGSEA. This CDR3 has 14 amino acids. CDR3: CNVAVSGSSYEQYF. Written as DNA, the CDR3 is TGCAACGTGGCCGTTTCGGGTAGCTCCTACGAGCAGTACTTC.

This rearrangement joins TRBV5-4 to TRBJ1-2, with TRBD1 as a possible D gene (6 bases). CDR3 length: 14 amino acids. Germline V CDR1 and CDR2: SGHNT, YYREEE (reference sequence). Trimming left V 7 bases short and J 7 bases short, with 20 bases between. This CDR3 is CASATSGVQGGYTF. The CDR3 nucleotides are TGTGCCAGCGCAACTTCAGGGGTGCAGGGTGGCTACACCTTC.

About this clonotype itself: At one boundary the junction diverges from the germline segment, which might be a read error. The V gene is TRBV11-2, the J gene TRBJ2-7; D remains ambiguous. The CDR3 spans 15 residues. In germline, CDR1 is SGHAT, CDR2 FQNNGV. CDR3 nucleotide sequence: TGTACCAGCAACTTAGATCGAAATATCTACTACGAGCAGTACTTC. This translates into CTSNLDRNIYYEQYF.

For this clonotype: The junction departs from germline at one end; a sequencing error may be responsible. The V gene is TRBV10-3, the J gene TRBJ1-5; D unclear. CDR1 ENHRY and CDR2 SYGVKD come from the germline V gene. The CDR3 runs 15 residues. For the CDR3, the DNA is TGTGCCATCAGTGAGACGGGGAATCGGAATCAGCCCCATCATTTT. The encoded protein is CAISETGNRNQPHHF.

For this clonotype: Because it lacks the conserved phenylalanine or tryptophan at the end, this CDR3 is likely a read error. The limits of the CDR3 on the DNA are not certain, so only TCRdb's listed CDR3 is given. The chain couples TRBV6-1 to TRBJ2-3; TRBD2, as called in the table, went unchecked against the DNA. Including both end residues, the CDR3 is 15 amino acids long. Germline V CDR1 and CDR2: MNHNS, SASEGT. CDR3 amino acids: CASIPRGGSTDTQYL.

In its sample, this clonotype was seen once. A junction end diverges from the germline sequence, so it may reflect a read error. CDR3 loop: CASTPGEWTEVFF. DNA of the CDR3: TGTGCCAGCACCCCCGGGGAGTGGACTGAAGTTTTCTTT. The J gene is TRBJ1-1, the V gene TRBV6-1; D gene unclear. The V gene's germline CDR1 is MNHNS and CDR2 SASEGT. This CDR3 is built from 13 residues.

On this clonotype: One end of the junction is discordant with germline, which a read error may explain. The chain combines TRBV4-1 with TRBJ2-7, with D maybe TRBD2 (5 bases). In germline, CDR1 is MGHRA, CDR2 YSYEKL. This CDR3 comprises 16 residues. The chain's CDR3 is CASSQDETGCMYEQYF. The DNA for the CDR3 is TGCGCCAGCAGTCAAGATGAGACGGGATGTATGTACGAGCAGTACTTC.

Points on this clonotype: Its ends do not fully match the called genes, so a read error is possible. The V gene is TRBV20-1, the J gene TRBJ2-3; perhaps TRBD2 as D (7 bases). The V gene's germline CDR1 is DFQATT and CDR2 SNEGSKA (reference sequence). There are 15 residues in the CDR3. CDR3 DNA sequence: TGCAGTGCTAACATGGGAGCGGGAAGGACAGATGCGCAGTATTTT. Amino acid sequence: CSANMGAGRTDAQYF.

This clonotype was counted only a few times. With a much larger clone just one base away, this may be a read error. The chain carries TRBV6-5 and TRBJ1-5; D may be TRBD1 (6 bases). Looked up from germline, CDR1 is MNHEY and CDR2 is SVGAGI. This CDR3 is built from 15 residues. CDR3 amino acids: CASSYTSGVDQPHHF. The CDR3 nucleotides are TGTGCCAGCAGTTACACTTCAGGGGTGGACCAGCCCCATCATTTT.

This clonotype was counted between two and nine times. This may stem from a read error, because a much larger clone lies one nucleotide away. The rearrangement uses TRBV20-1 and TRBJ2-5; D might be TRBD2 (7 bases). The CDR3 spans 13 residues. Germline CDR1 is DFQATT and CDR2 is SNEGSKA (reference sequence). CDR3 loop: CNARGGGRETQYF. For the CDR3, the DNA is TGCAATGCTAGAGGGGGGGGGCGGGAGACCCAGTACTTC.

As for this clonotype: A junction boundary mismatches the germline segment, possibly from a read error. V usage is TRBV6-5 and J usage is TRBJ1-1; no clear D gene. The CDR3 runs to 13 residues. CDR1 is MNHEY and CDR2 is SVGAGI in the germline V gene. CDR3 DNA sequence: TGTGACAGCAGTTTCTGGGAGAACACTGAAGCTTTCTTT. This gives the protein CDSSFWENTEAFF.

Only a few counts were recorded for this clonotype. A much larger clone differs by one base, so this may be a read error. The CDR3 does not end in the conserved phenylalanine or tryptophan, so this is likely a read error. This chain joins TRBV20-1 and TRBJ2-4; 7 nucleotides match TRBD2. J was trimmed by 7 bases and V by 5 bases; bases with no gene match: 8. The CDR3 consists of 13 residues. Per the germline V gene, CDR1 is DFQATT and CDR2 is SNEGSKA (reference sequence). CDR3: CSAPWGGGNIQYS. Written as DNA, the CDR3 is TGCAGTGCTCCCTGGGGGGGGGGGAACATTCAGTACTCC.

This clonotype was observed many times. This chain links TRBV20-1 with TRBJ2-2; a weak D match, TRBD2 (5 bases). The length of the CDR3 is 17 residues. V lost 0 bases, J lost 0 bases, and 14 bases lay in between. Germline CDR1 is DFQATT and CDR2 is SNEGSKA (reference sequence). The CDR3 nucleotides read TGCAGTGCTAGAGATCATTGGGCGGGCGCGAACACCGGGGAGCTGTTTTTT. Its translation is CSARDHWAGANTGELFF.

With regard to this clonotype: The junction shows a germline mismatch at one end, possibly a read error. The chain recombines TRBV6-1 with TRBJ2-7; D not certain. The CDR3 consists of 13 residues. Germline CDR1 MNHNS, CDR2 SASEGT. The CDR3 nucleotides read TGTACCAGCTGTGAATGGCACGGCTACGAGCAGTATTTC. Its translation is CTSCEWHGYEQYF.

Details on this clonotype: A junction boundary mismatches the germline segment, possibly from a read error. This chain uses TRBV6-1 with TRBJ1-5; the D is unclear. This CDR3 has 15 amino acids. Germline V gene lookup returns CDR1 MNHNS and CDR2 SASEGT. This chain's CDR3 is CAISVHDCSGQPQHF. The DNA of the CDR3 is TGTGCCATCAGTGTCCACGACTGTTCGGGACAGCCCCAGCATTTT.

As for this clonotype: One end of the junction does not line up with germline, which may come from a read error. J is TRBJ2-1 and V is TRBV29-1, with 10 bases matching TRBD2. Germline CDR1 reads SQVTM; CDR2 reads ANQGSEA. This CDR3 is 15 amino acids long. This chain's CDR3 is CSVEVVAGGLNEQFF. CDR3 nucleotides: TGCAGTGTTGAGGTAGTAGCGGGAGGTCTCAATGAGCAGTTCTTC.